Presented here are 6 T cell receptor beta chains from one specimen sequenced in a study of CXCR3-negative and CXCR3-positive naive CD8 T cells. The study made its TRB cDNA libraries by 5' RACE, adding UMI labels. TCRdb re-called the 5' RACE reads and gives one entry per CDR3 protein, without DNA. In all, the sample yields approximately 41,000 distinct CDR3 sequences. Sequencing was done on a sample of memory CD8+ T cells from blood. The receptors come from a human donor in good health. Some clones in this sample may be carry-over from other donors' samples.

This chain joins TRBV7-2 and TRBJ2-7; TCRdb lists TRBD1, though no DNA is available to test this call. Germline V CDR1 and CDR2: SGHTA, FQGNSA. The length of the CDR3 is 14 residues. The CDR3 loop reads CASSSSGTGDEQYF.

CDR3 in amino acids: CASSAPPGGQARYGYTF. The J gene is TRBJ1-2, the V gene TRBV6-2 or TRBV6-3; TCRdb lists TRBD1, though no DNA is available to test this call. This CDR3 is built from 17 residues. Germline CDR1 reads MNHEY; CDR2 reads SVGEGT.

The CDR3 here is CASSIQLGDGETQYF. V and J are TRBV7-3 and TRBJ2-5; the D call from TCRdb, TRBD2, cannot be confirmed without DNA. Germline V lookup: CDR1 SGHTA, CDR2 FQGTGA. CDR3 length: 15 amino acids.

The gene calls are TRBV4-2 and TRBJ1-5. The CDR3 extends over 15 amino acids. From germline, CDR1 is LGHNA and CDR2 YNFKEQ. This CDR3 reads CASSQDFGVSQPQHF.

CDR3 loop: CASSSGTFLTFNEQFF. This sequence joins TRBV11-3 and TRBJ2-1; as DNA is missing, the TRBD2 call by TCRdb cannot be tested. Germline V CDR1 and CDR2: SGHNT, YENEEA. This CDR3 contains 16 residues.

J is TRBJ2-1 and V is TRBV29-1; TCRdb gives TRBD2 as the D gene, but with no DNA this cannot be confirmed. The CDR3 spans 19 residues. CDR1 and CDR2 from the germline V gene are SQVTM and ANQGSEA. The CDR3 loop reads CSVEDLGGLAGVPYNEQFF.